This T cell receptor beta chain was documented in a study of response to subunit inactivated influenza vaccine (dated by TCRdb to between 2018 and 2020). As for the study more broadly: To follow how T cells responded to a trivalent subunit inactivated influenza vaccine, the researchers relied on deep quantitative profiling of the T cell receptor repertoire. The investigation overall reported the following: It was suggested by the authors that each seasonal influenza vaccination may recruit only a limited number of new T cells.

Libraries were prepared through RT-PCR. The reads were generated on an Illumina HiSeq 2500. Through fastp at Q25 and MiXCR, TCRdb rebuilt clones from the public reads, retaining in-frame beta chains. Rows with one shared CDR3 protein collapse into an entry with the most common genes and DNA. This sample lists roughly 180,000 distinct CDR3 sequences; nearly 9.5% were detected once. Approximately 10% of the sample lies in the top ten. Taken from cysteine to phenylalanine, the CDR3 has 19 residues. This entry keeps only the CDR3 DNA: 57 bases, framed from base 1. CDR1 and CDR2 are read off the germline V gene (reference sequence) as LGHDT and YNNKEL. With regard to this clonotype: Its antigen has not been determined. Compared with germline, one end of the junction differs, possibly owing to a read error.

Sequenced material: non-naive T cells sorted from PBMCs, taken on the day of vaccination. This sample's cell subset or site label indicates: memory T cell fraction. The clonotype comes from a man aged 50-60 years who received an inactivated influenza vaccine. Donor details come from another sample of the same person, matched by shared clones. This chain joins TRBV3-1 to TRBJ2-2; the D gene assignment is ambiguous. The DNA reads TGTGCCTGCAGTTTAGTCTTAGTTTGGTCCGGCCCGAACACCGGGGAGCTGTTTTTT. Protein translation: CACSLVLVWSGPNTGELFF.